Presented here are 9 T cell receptor beta chains from one specimen sequenced in a study of blood T cell repertoires in COVID-19. Using immunoSEQ multiplex PCR, the repertoire was profiled, and TCRdb retains in-frame clones only, with some absent. The sample yields around 220,000 clones, around 80% seen once. Sequenced material: peripheral blood. These receptor sequences come from a woman aged 80 or over with COVID-19, enrolled during active disease.

The chain uses TRBV11-2 and TRBJ2-3; 11 positions agree with TRBD2. Germline values: CDR1 SGHAT, CDR2 FQNNGV. The CDR3 sequence is 15 residues long. V lost 5 bases, J lost 2 bases, and 3 bases stayed unmatched. This chain's CDR3 is CASSPTSGTTDTQYF. CDR3 bases: TGTGCCAGCAGCCCGACTAGCGGGACCACAGATACGCAGTATTTT.

This clone was counted many times. The rearrangement links TRBV2 to TRBJ1-5; no clear D. Germline V CDR1 and CDR2: SNHLY, FYNNEI. V shed 4 bases and J shed 11 bases, with 18 bases lying between them. CDR3 size: 14 residues. In nucleotides, the CDR3 is TGTGCCAGCAGTGCCCTGGACGGGGATTTAGCCCAGCATTTT. Residues: CASSALDGDLAQHF.

This sequence joins TRBV18 and TRBJ1-1; D perhaps matches TRBD1 (5 bases). CDR1 is KGHSH and CDR2 is LQKENI in the germline V gene. V lost 8 bases, J lost 0 bases, and 10 bases lay in between. The CDR3 loop spans 13 amino acids. The CDR3 here is CASDIGVNTEAFF. DNA of the CDR3: TGTGCCAGCGACATAGGGGTGAACACTGAAGCTTTCTTT.

This clone was picked up one time. The chain uses TRBV21-1 and TRBJ1-2; TRBD1, the table's D call, was not compared with the DNA. TRBV21-1 is labeled a pseudogene. CDR3 length equals 15 residues. The CDR3 region has the DNA TGTGCCAGCAGCACCAGGACAGGGGCGACCTATGGCTACACCTTC. This gives the protein CASSTRTGATYGYTF.

J is TRBJ1-1 and V is TRBV5-6, with a tentative D call TRBD1 (6 bases). Germline lookup yields CDR1 SGHDT and CDR2 YYEEEE. The CDR3 sequence is 15 residues long. Trimming shortened V by 4 bases and J by 2 bases, and 15 bases separated the two germline ends. The CDR3 is CASSPGTRLNTEAFF. CDR3 coding DNA: TGTGCCAGCAGCCCTGGGACACGGCTAAACACTGAAGCTTTCTTT.

The V gene is TRBV6-1, the J gene TRBJ1-1; weak D call: TRBD1 (5 bases). Germline CDR1 MNHNS, CDR2 SASEGT. This CDR3 is built from 16 residues. The V end lost 2 bases, the J end lost 1 base, and 14 bases lay between the germline ends. CDR3 in DNA: TGTGCCAGCAGTGAACCGGAAAGGGGTACGAACACTGAAGCTTTCTTT. Translation: CASSEPERGTNTEAFF.

The rearrangement uses TRBV19 and TRBJ1-2; maybe TRBD1 (5 bases). The V gene's germline CDR1 is LNHDA and CDR2 SQIVND (reference sequence). The CDR3 is 14 residues long. V lost 7 bases and J 4 bases, leaving 16 bases between the germline ends. CDR3 bases: TGTGCCAGTACCCCCCCGGCAGGGTTCTATGGCTACACCTTC. It translates to CASTPPAGFYGYTF. Combining the CDR3 with reference TRBV19 and TRBJ1-2 gives the whole variable domain DGGITQSPKYLFRKEGQNVTLSCEQNLNHDAMYWYRQDPGQGLRLIYYSQIVNDFQKGDIAEGYSVSREKKESFPLTVTSAQKNPTAFYLCASTPPAGFYGYTFGSGTRLTVV.

This clone was detected only once. V usage is TRBV6-5 and J usage is TRBJ2-1; 9 nucleotides line up with TRBD2. J was trimmed by 2 bases and V by 2 bases; bases with no gene match: 4. Germline-derived CDR1 and CDR2 are MNHEY and SVGAGI. CDR3 length: 16 amino acids. The CDR3: CASSYTPSGAYNEQFF. CDR3 DNA sequence: TGTGCCAGCAGTTACACCCCTAGCGGGGCCTACAATGAGCAGTTCTTC.

V usage is TRBV10-3 and J usage is TRBJ1-2; D might be TRBD1 (5 bases). This CDR3 has 13 amino acids. Germline loops: CDR1 ENHRY, CDR2 SYGVKD. Trimming removed 4 bases from V and 3 bases from J, with 9 bases in between. The CDR3 DNA is TGTGCCATCAGTGCCCAGGGCGACTATGGCTACACCTTC. Translating it yields CAISAQGDYGYTF.